This is a list of T cell receptor beta chains from one sample in a study of cytomegalovirus exposure and HLA in healthy donors. Assay: immunoSEQ multiplex PCR; the TCRdb copy retains only in-frame clones and omits some. The table lists under 200,000 clones, roughly four fifths of them singletons. Input material: PBMCs. The receptor set was obtained from a man in his 60s in good health and CMV-seronegative. Both conserved end residues are part of each CDR3. A D gene is named only where the DNA matches it firmly. A clone size is listed for some rows: how often the clone was seen (once, few, many), or a class if it is expanded.

d_call: -; clone_size: -; j_call: TRBJ1-2; v_call: TRBV18; cdr3_aa: CASSPPGGTHGYTF; cdr3_nt: TGTGCCAGCTCACCACCGGGAGGCACCCATGGCTACACCTTC
d_call: -; clone_size: -; j_call: TRBJ2-7; v_call: TRBV18; cdr3_aa: CASSPVEQANEQYF; cdr3_nt: TGTGCCAGCTCGCCCGTTGAACAGGCGAACGAGCAGTACTTC
d_call: TRBD2; clone_size: -; j_call: TRBJ2-3; v_call: TRBV7-3; cdr3_aa: CASSELAGDTDTQYF; cdr3_nt: TGTGCCAGCAGCGAACTAGCGGGGGACACAGATACGCAGTATTTT
d_call: -; clone_size: -; j_call: TRBJ1-1; v_call: TRBV28; cdr3_aa: CASSLQGARTEAFF; cdr3_nt: TGTGCCAGCAGTTTACAAGGGGCTAGGACTGAAGCTTTCTTT
d_call: TRBD2; clone_size: -; j_call: TRBJ2-3; v_call: TRBV5-1; cdr3_aa: CASSTGTSGVDTQYF; cdr3_nt: TGCGCCAGCAGCACGGGGACTAGCGGGGTAGATACGCAGTATTTT
d_call: TRBD1; clone_size: once; j_call: TRBJ1-6; v_call: TRBV10-3; cdr3_aa: CAIIPPGQPNSPLHF; cdr3_nt: TGTGCCATCATTCCGCCGGGACAGCCTAATTCACCCCTCCACTTT
d_call: -; clone_size: once; j_call: TRBJ2-1; v_call: TRBV10-3; cdr3_aa: CAIRQTSTSRDEQFF; cdr3_nt: TGTGCCATCAGACAAACTAGTACAAGTAGGGATGAGCAGTTCTTC
d_call: TRBD2; clone_size: -; j_call: TRBJ2-7; v_call: TRBV19; cdr3_aa: CASSMGLVYEQYF; cdr3_nt: TGTGCCAGTAGTATGGGACTAGTCTACGAGCAGTACTTC
d_call: -; clone_size: -; j_call: TRBJ1-1; v_call: TRBV19; cdr3_aa: CASTRDRRGDTEAFF; cdr3_nt: TGTGCCAGTACCCGGGACCGCCGGGGGGACACTGAAGCTTTCTTT
d_call: TRBD2; clone_size: -; j_call: TRBJ2-3; v_call: TRBV4-2; cdr3_aa: CASDDRGLAGTLVSDTQYF; cdr3_nt: TGTGCCAGCGATGATAGGGGACTAGCGGGAACTCTGGTATCAGATACGCAGTATTTT
d_call: -; clone_size: once; j_call: TRBJ1-6; v_call: TRBV7-2; cdr3_aa: CASSLVQGINSPLHF; cdr3_nt: TGTGCCAGCAGCTTAGTGCAGGGGATCAACTCACCCCTCCACTTT
d_call: TRBD2; clone_size: -; j_call: TRBJ2-4; v_call: TRBV7-9; cdr3_aa: CASSVTAGDRAKNIQYF; cdr3_nt: TGTGCCAGCAGCGTTACAGCGGGGGATCGTGCCAAAAACATTCAGTACTTC
d_call: -; clone_size: -; j_call: TRBJ2-4; v_call: TRBV27; cdr3_aa: CASTLAKNIQYF; cdr3_nt: TGTGCCAGCACGTTAGCCAAAAACATTCAGTACTTC
d_call: -; clone_size: -; j_call: TRBJ2-5; v_call: TRBV25-1; cdr3_aa: CASSLTQETQYF; cdr3_nt: TGTGCCAGCAGTCTAACCCAAGAGACCCAGTACTTC
d_call: TRBD1; clone_size: -; j_call: TRBJ1-6; v_call: TRBV28; cdr3_aa: CASSGTVNSPLHF; cdr3_nt: TGTGCCAGCAGTGGGACAGTAAATTCACCCCTCCACTTT
d_call: TRBD2; clone_size: once; j_call: TRBJ2-1; v_call: TRBV15; cdr3_aa: CATSTIAGGPPYEQFF; cdr3_nt: TGTGCCACCAGCACCATAGCGGGAGGGCCACCTTATGAGCAGTTCTTC
d_call: -; clone_size: -; j_call: TRBJ2-2; v_call: TRBV23-1; cdr3_aa: CASSQATGTGELFF; cdr3_nt: TGCGCCAGCAGTCAGGCCACAGGGACCGGGGAGCTGTTTTTT
d_call: TRBD2; clone_size: few; j_call: TRBJ2-7; v_call: TRBV9; cdr3_aa: CASSLSGRGGYEQYF; cdr3_nt: TGTGCCAGCAGCCTTAGCGGGAGGGGCGGTTACGAGCAGTACTTC
d_call: -; clone_size: -; j_call: TRBJ1-1; v_call: TRBV27; cdr3_aa: CASRPGPERDTEAFF; cdr3_nt: TGTGCCAGCAGACCCGGTCCGGAGAGGGACACTGAAGCTTTCTTT
d_call: -; clone_size: few; j_call: TRBJ2-7; v_call: TRBV10-1; cdr3_aa: CASSEGQSSYEQYF; cdr3_nt: TGCGCCAGCAGTGAGGGACAGTCCTCCTACGAGCAGTACTTC
d_call: -; clone_size: -; j_call: TRBJ2-3; v_call: TRBV4-3; cdr3_aa: CASSLGMVGVGPDTQYF; cdr3_nt: TGCGCCAGCAGCCTCGGGATGGTGGGAGTTGGGCCAGATACGCAGTATTTT
d_call: TRBD2; clone_size: -; j_call: TRBJ2-1; v_call: TRBV5-1; cdr3_aa: CASSLMPLAGAAYNEQFF; cdr3_nt: TGCGCCAGCAGCTTGATGCCACTAGCGGGCGCCGCGTACAATGAGCAGTTCTTC
d_call: TRBD1; clone_size: -; j_call: TRBJ1-4; v_call: TRBV4-1; cdr3_aa: CASSPTRWDRPNEKLFF; cdr3_nt: TGCGCCAGCAGCCCCACACGTTGGGACAGACCTAATGAAAAACTGTTTTTT
d_call: TRBD1; clone_size: -; j_call: TRBJ2-3; v_call: TRBV4-3; cdr3_aa: CASSQVDRGISTDTQYF; cdr3_nt: TGCGCCAGCAGCCAAGTCGACAGGGGCATTAGCACAGATACGCAGTATTTT
d_call: TRBD2; clone_size: -; j_call: TRBJ2-3; v_call: TRBV5-4; cdr3_aa: CASITSGIRSGTDTQYF; cdr3_nt: TGTGCCAGCATCACTAGCGGGATAAGGTCAGGTACAGATACGCAGTATTTT
d_call: -; clone_size: -; j_call: TRBJ2-7; v_call: TRBV19; cdr3_aa: CASSREGSYGQYF; cdr3_nt: TGTGCCAGTAGTCGCGAGGGATCCTACGGGCAGTACTTC
d_call: -; clone_size: -; j_call: TRBJ2-1; v_call: TRBV27; cdr3_aa: CASSLDMGGEQFF; cdr3_nt: TGTGCCAGCAGTCTAGACATGGGGGGTGAGCAGTTCTTC
d_call: TRBD1; clone_size: -; j_call: TRBJ2-3; v_call: TRBV29-1; cdr3_aa: CSMDRATDTQYF; cdr3_nt: TGCAGCATGGACAGGGCCACAGATACACAGTATTTT
d_call: TRBD2; clone_size: once; j_call: TRBJ2-3; v_call: TRBV6-6; cdr3_aa: CASMEAGSTDTQYF; cdr3_nt: TGTGCCAGCATGGAAGCGGGGAGCACAGATACGCAGTATTTT
d_call: -; clone_size: -; j_call: TRBJ2-7; v_call: TRBV5-5; cdr3_aa: CASSLNTGNEQYF; cdr3_nt: TGTGCCAGCAGCCTAAACACAGGGAACGAGCAGTACTTC
d_call: -; clone_size: -; j_call: TRBJ1-2; v_call: TRBV7-9; cdr3_aa: CSSSFELAGGDGYTF; cdr3_nt: TGTTCCAGCAGCTTTGAGCTAGCGGGGGGTGATGGCTACACCTTC
d_call: -; clone_size: -; j_call: TRBJ2-7; v_call: TRBV7-9; cdr3_aa: CSSSLALEVYEQYF; cdr3_nt: TGTTCCAGCAGCTTAGCGCTTGAGGTCTACGAGCAGTACTTC
d_call: -; clone_size: few; j_call: TRBJ1-3; v_call: TRBV9; cdr3_aa: CASSPQAETSGNTIYF; cdr3_nt: TGTGCCAGCAGCCCCCAAGCGGAGACCTCTGGAAACACCATATATTTT
d_call: -; clone_size: -; j_call: TRBJ2-5; v_call: TRBV30; cdr3_aa: CAANREWETQYF; cdr3_nt: TGTGCCGCAAACAGGGAATGGGAGACCCAGTACTTC
d_call: -; clone_size: few; j_call: TRBJ2-3; v_call: TRBV4-2; cdr3_aa: CASSQDPGGSTDTQYF; cdr3_nt: TGTGCCAGCAGCCAAGACCCCGGGGGTAGCACAGATACGCAGTATTTT